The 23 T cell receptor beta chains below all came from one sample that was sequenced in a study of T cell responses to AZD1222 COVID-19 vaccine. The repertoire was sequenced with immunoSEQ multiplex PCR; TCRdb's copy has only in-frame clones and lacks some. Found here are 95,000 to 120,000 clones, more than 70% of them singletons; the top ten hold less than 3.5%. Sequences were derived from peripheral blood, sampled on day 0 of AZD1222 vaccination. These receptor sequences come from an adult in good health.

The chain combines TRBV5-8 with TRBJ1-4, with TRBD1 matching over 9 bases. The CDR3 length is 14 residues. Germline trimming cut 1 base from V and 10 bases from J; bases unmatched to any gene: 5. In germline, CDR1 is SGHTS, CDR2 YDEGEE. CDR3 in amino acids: CASSLYGTGPKLFF. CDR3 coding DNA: TGTGCCAGCAGCTTGTATGGGACAGGGCCAAAACTGTTTTTT.

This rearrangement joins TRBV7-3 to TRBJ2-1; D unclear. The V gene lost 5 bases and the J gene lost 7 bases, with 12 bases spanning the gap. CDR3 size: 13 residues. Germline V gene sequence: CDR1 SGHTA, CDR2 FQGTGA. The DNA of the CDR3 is TGTGCCAGCAGCCAGGCGATTTTTAATGAGCAGTTCTTC. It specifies CASSQAIFNEQFF.

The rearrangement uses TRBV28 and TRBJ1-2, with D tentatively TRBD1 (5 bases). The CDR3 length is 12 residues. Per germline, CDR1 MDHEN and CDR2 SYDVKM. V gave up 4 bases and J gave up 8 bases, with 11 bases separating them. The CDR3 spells CASSSTGGGYTF. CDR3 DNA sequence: TGTGCCAGCAGTTCAACAGGTGGCGGCTACACCTTC.

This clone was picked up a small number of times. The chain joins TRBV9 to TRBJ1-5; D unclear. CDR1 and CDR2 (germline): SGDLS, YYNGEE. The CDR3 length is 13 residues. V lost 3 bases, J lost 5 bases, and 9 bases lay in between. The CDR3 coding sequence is TGTGCCAGCAGCGCCCGAAAGTATCAGCCCCAGCATTTT. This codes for CASSARKYQPQHF.

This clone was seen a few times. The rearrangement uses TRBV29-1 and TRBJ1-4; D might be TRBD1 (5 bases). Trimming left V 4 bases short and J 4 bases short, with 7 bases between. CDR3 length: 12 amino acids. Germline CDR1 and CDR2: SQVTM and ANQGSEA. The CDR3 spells CSVGGYNEKLFF. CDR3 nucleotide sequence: TGCAGCGTTGGGGGCTATAATGAAAAACTGTTTTTT.

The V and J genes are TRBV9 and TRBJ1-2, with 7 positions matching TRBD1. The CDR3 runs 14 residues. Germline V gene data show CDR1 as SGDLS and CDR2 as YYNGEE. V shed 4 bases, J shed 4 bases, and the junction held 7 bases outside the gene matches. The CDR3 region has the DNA TGTGCCAGCAGCCCGTCGACAGGGACCTATGGCTACACCTTC. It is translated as CASSPSTGTYGYTF.

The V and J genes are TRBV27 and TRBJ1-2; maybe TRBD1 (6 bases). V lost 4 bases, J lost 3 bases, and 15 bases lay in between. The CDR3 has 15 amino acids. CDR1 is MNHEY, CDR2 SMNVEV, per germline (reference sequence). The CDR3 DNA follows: TGTGCCAGCAGTTCAGACAGGACATACTACTATGGCTACACCTTC. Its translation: CASSSDRTYYYGYTF.

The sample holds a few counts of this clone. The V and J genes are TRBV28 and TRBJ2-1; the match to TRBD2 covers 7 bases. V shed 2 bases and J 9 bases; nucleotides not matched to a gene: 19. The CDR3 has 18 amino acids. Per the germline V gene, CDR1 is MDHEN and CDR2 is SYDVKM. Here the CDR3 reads CASSLIDIWGGVRIEQFF. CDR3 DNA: TGTGCCAGCAGTTTAATCGACATATGGGGGGGTGTAAGAATTGAGCAGTTCTTC. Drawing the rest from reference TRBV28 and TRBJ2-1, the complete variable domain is DVKVTQSSRYLVKRTGEKVFLECVQDMDHENMFWYRQDPGLGLRLIYFSYDVKMKEKGDIPEGYSVSREKKERFSLILESASTNQTSMYLCASSLIDIWGGVRIEQFFGPGTRLTVL.

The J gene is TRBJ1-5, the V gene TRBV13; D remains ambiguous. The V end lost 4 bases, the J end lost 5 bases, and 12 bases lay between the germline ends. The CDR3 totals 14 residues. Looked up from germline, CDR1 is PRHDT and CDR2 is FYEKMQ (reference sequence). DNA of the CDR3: TGTGCCAGCAGCTCCGGGAGGGTAGATCAGCCCCAGCATTTT. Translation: CASSSGRVDQPQHF.

The CDR3: CASSSVSYQDNYGYTF. The CDR3 region has the DNA TGTGCCAGCAGTTCGGTCTCTTATCAGGATAACTATGGCTACACCTTC. V usage is TRBV6-5 and J usage is TRBJ1-2; no reliable D call. Germline CDR1 MNHEY, CDR2 SVGAGI. The CDR3 loop spans 16 amino acids. V lost 4 bases to trimming and J lost 1 base, with 16 bases between them.

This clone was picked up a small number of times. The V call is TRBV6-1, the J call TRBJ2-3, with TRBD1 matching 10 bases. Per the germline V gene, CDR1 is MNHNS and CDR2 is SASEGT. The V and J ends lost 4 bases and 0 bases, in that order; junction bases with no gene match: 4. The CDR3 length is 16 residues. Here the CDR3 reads CASSGPTGGSTDTQYF. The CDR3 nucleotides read TGTGCCAGCAGTGGACCGACAGGGGGCAGCACAGATACGCAGTATTTT.

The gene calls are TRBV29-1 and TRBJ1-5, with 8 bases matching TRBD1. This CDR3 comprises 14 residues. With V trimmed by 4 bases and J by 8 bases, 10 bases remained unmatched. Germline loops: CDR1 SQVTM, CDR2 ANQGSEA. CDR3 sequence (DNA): TGCAGCGTTGTGGACAGGGTAGGGACGGAGCCCCAGCATTTT. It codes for CSVVDRVGTEPQHF.

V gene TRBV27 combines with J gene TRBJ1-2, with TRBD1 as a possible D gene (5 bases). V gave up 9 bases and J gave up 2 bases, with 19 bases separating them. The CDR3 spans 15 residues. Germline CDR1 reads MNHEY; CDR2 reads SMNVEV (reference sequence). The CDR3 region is CASGMPGERNYGYTF. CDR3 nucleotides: TGTGCCAGTGGGATGCCGGGGGAGAGGAACTATGGCTACACCTTC.

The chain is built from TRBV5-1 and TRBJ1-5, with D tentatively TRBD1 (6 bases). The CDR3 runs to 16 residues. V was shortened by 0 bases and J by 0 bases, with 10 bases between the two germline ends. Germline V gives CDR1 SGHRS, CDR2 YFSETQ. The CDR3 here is CASSLEGGLSNQPQHF. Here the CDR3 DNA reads TGCGCCAGCAGCTTGGAGGGGGGCCTTAGCAATCAGCCCCAGCATTTT.

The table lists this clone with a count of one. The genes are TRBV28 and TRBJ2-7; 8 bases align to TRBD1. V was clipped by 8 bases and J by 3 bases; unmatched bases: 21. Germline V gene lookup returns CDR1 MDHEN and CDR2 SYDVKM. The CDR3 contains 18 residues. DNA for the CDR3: TGTGCCAGCCAAGGGGCAGGGGGCGCGAGGACCATTTTCTACGAGCAGTACTTC. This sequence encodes CASQGAGGARTIFYEQYF.

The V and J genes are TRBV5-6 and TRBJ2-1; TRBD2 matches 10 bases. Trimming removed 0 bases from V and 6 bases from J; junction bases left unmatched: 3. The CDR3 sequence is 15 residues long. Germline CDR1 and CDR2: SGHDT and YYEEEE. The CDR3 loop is CASSLVSGGPNEQFF. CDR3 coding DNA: TGTGCCAGCAGCTTGGTTAGCGGGGGGCCCAATGAGCAGTTCTTC.

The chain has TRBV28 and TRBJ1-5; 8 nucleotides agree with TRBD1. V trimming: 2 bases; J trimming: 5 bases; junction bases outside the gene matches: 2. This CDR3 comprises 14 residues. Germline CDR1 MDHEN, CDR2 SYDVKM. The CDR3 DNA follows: TGTGCCAGCAGTTTACGGACAGGGTATCAGCCCCAGCATTTT. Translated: CASSLRTGYQPQHF.

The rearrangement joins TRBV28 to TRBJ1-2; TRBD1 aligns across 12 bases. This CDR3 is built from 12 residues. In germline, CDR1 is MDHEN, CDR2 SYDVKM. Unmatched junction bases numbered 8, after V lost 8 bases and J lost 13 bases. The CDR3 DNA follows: TGTGCCAGCGGGACAGGGGGCGCTCTCCGCACCTTC. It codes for CASGTGGALRTF.

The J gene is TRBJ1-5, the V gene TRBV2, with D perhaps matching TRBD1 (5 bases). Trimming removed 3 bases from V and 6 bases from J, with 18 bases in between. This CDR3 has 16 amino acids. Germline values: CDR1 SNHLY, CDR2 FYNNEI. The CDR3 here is CASSEKARAWGQPQHF. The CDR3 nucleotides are TGTGCCAGCAGTGAGAAGGCCAGGGCATGGGGTCAGCCCCAGCATTTT.

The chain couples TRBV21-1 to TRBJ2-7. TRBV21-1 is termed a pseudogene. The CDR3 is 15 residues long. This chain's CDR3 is CASTQGGLVSYEQYF. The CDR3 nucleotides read TGTGCCAGCACCCAAGGGGGGTTGGTCAGCTACGAGCAGTACTTC.

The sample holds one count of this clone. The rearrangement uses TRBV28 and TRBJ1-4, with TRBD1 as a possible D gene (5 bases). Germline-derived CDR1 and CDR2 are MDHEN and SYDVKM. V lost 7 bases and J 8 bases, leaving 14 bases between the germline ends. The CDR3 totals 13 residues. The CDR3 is CASTNGGDEKLFF. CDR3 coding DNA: TGTGCCAGCACCAACGGGGGGGACGAAAAACTGTTTTTT.

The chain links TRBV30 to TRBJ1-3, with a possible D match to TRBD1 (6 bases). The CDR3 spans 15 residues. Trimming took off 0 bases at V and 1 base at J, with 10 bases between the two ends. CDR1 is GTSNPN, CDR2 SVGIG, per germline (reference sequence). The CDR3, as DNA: TGTGCCTGGAGTGTACGGAGGGGGTCTGGAAACACCATATATTTT. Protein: CAWSVRRGSGNTIYF.

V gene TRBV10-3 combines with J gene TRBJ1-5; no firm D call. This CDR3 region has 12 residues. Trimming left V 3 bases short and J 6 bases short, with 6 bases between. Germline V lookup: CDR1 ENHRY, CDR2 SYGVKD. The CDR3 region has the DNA TGTGCCATCAGTGATGAGGCTCAGCCCCAGCATTTT. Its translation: CAISDEAQPQHF.